Listed here are 4 T cell receptor beta chains from one sample, sequenced in a study of tissue T cells after allogeneic stem cell transplantation. Assay used: immunoSEQ multiplex PCR; TCRdb lists only in-frame clones, some missing. The table lists more than 650 clones, roughly 43% of them singletons, with about 50% in the top ten. Sequencing was performed on rectal tissue, taken at autopsy. The source of these receptors is a female patient aged 40 to 75 with steroid-refractory graft-versus-host disease after an allogeneic stem cell transplant. Some T cells may originate from the graft donor.

In this sample, this clone turned up a few times. The chain recombines TRBV7-9 with TRBJ2-5; 8 nucleotides line up with TRBD1. The junction had 4 bases not matched to a gene; V was cut back by 2 bases and J by 5 bases. The CDR3 runs 14 residues. In germline, CDR1 is SEHNR, CDR2 FQNEAQ (reference sequence). The CDR3 bases are TGTGCCAGCAGCTTAAGCAGGGGGCATGAGACCCAGTACTTC. Residues: CASSLSRGHETQYF.

The J gene is TRBJ2-7, the V gene TRBV10-3; unclear D gene. Between the trimmed V and J ends, which lost 3 bases and 2 bases, there was a span of 5 bases. This CDR3 is 12 amino acids long. Germline CDR1 is ENHRY and CDR2 is SYGVKD. The CDR3 DNA reads TGTGCCATCAGTGACGGAACCTACGAGCAGTACTTC. Protein product: CAISDGTYEQYF.

In its sample, this clone was seen a few times. V usage is TRBV5-6 and J usage is TRBJ2-1; tentative D call: TRBD1 (5 bases). Germline V gene sequence: CDR1 SGHDT, CDR2 YYEEEE. This CDR3 has 14 amino acids. V gave up 4 bases and J gave up 2 bases, with 10 bases separating them. The CDR3 nucleotides are TGTGCCAGCAGCCTCCCGACAGCCTACAATGAGCAGTTCTTC. Residues: CASSLPTAYNEQFF. Combining the CDR3 with reference TRBV5-6 and TRBJ2-1 gives the whole variable domain DAGVTQSPTHLIKTRGQQVTLRCSPKSGHDTVSWYQQALGQGPQFIFQYYEEEERQRGNFPDRFSGHQFPNYSSELNVNALLLGDSALYLCASSLPTAYNEQFFGPGTRLTVL.

By sample fraction, this clone is large (0.1 to 1%). The chain has TRBV5-1 and TRBJ1-2; TRBD1 matches 9 bases. Germline assignment: CDR1 SGHRS and CDR2 YFSETQ. V lost 7 bases, J lost 4 bases, and 14 bases stayed unmatched. CDR3 size: 16 residues. CDR3 loop: CASAPTRDRAVYGYTF. The CDR3 DNA is TGCGCCAGCGCTCCAACCCGGGACAGGGCCGTCTATGGCTACACCTTC.